Each of the 29 T cell receptor beta chains below was sequenced from the same sample in a study of T cell repertoires in cytomegalovirus infection. TCRdb ran MiXCR on the reads and lists one entry per CDR3 protein. The sample holds around 140,000 distinct CDR3 sequences; about 31% are singletons and the top ten take about 50%. These receptors are not linked to any known antigen. This sample comprised CD8+ T cells from cultured PBMCs, obtained from culture after CMV antigen stimulation. These receptors were obtained from a human donor in good health (CMV status not recorded). Some clones in this sample may be carry-over from other donors' samples.

This clonotype was seen once. The chain has TRBV12-3 or TRBV12-4 and TRBJ2-5, with 8 nucleotides matching TRBD1. V lost 6 bases, J lost 5 bases, and 11 bases stayed unmatched. The CDR3 spans 15 residues. CDR3 region: CASSTSQGARETQYF. The CDR3 DNA reads as TGTGCCAGCAGCACCTCTCAGGGGGCGCGGGAGACCCAGTACTTC.

The chain carries TRBV7-9 and TRBJ1-4, with D possibly matching TRBD1 (5 bases). The V end was cut by 5 bases, the J end by 3 bases, with 10 bases between. The CDR3 totals 14 residues. Germline V lookup: CDR1 SEHNR, CDR2 FQNEAQ (reference sequence). The CDR3 here is CASSGPGPNEKLFF. CDR3 nucleotides: TGTGCCAGCAGCGGCCCGGGACCTAATGAAAAACTGTTTTTT.

This clonotype has a handful of counts. This chain connects TRBV19 to TRBJ1-3; D ambiguous. The CDR3 has 10 residues. Between the trimmed V and J ends, which lost 10 bases and 4 bases, there was a span of 5 bases. CDR1 is LNHDA and CDR2 is SQIVND in the germline V gene (reference sequence). The CDR3 DNA follows: TGTGCCACCCGAGGAAACACCATATATTTT. Protein sequence: CATRGNTIYF.

V gene TRBV23-1 combines with J gene TRBJ2-2; no reliable D call. TRBV23-1 is noted as an ORF with a role that remains uncertain. Trimming pared 0 bases from V and 6 bases from J, leaving 8 bases between. This CDR3 has 14 amino acids. CDR3 nucleotides: TGCGCCAGCAGTCAATCAAAGCTCCCCGGGGAGCTGTTTTTT. It translates to CASSQSKLPGELFF.

The chain couples TRBV9 to TRBJ2-3; D remains unclear. Germline assignment: CDR1 SGDLS and CDR2 YYNGEE. Trimming stripped 4 bases from V and 2 bases from J, with 23 bases between. This CDR3 contains 18 residues. CDR3 coding DNA: TGTGCCAGCAGCTCATCAGGTGGAGTCTCCTCCCTCACAGATACGCAGTATTTT. This sequence encodes CASSSSGGVSSLTDTQYF.

This chain joins TRBV12-3 or TRBV12-4 and TRBJ1-2, with 8 bases fitting TRBD1. Losses at the gene ends were 7 bases for V and 8 bases for J; bases not matched to a gene: 9. The CDR3 totals 13 residues. The CDR3: CASTQGQARGYTF. The CDR3 nucleotides are TGTGCCAGCACCCAGGGACAGGCCAGGGGCTACACCTTC.

The chain combines TRBV7-2 with TRBJ2-3; 8 nucleotides line up with TRBD2. Germline V gene sequence: CDR1 SGHTA, CDR2 FQGNSA. The CDR3 has 16 residues. V lost 1 base to trimming and J lost 5 bases; unmatched junction nucleotides: 8. The CDR3 bases are TGTACCAGCAGCTTAGAAAGCGGGGGCTCGGTAGATACGCAGTATTTT. This sequence encodes CTSSLESGGSVDTQYF.

This clonotype was observed a few times. The chain combines TRBV6-5 with TRBJ2-4, with no clear D. Trimming stripped 0 bases from V and 5 bases from J, with 11 bases between. The CDR3 extends over 15 amino acids. In germline, CDR1 is MNHEY, CDR2 SVGAGI. In DNA, the CDR3 is TGTGCCAGCAGTTACTCGTTGGCAGGTCAAAACATTCAGTACTTC. This gives the protein CASSYSLAGQNIQYF.

The gene calls are TRBV12-3 or TRBV12-4 and TRBJ1-5, with a weak D call TRBD1 (5 bases). The V end lost 6 bases, the J end lost 4 bases, and 16 bases lay between the germline ends. The CDR3 runs 15 residues. This CDR3 reads CASSRGAGPNQPQHF. The DNA of the CDR3 is TGTGCCAGCAGCCGCGGGGCAGGTCCGAATCAGCCCCAGCATTTT.

Details on this clonotype: Given the absence of the conserved phenylalanine or tryptophan at the CDR3 end, a read error is likely. The chain couples TRBV25-1 to TRBJ2-1, with 13 positions matching TRBD2. There are 15 residues in the CDR3. Germline trimming cut 8 bases from V and 9 bases from J; bases unmatched to any gene: 10. The V gene's germline CDR1 is MGHDK and CDR2 SYGVNS. The CDR3 bases are TGTGCCAGCGCCACACTAGCGGGGGGGCTCGGTGAGCAGTTCCTC. This translates into CASATLAGGLGEQFL.

There are a few counts of this clonotype. V usage is TRBV14 and J usage is TRBJ2-3; 8 bases line up with TRBD2. After removal of 1 base from V and 14 bases from J, the junction contained 14 bases not matched to a gene. Germline CDR1 SGHDN, CDR2 FVKESK. CDR3 length equals 15 residues. The CDR3 reads CASSQGSGGPTVPYF. CDR3 nucleotide sequence: TGTGCCAGCAGCCAAGGGTCGGGGGGGCCCACGGTTCCGTATTTT.

This clonotype has more than one count but fewer than ten. This chain connects TRBV6-5 to TRBJ1-1; D is unclear. CDR3 length: 15 residues. Germline V gene data show CDR1 as MNHEY and CDR2 as SVGAGI. V was pared by 0 bases and J by 1 base, with 9 bases between. The CDR3 protein is CASSYSSGENTEAFF. CDR3 coding DNA: TGTGCCAGCAGTTACTCGAGTGGGGAGAACACTGAAGCTTTCTTT.

The rearrangement joins TRBV12-3 or TRBV12-4 to TRBJ2-3; 12 nucleotides agree with TRBD2. The CDR3 contains 15 residues. Germline trimming cut 7 bases from V and 2 bases from J; bases unmatched to any gene: 4. This CDR3 reads CASTRLAGVTDTQYF. The CDR3 DNA follows: TGTGCCAGCACCCGACTAGCGGGGGTCACAGATACGCAGTATTTT.

The chain uses TRBV24-1 and TRBJ2-3; weak D call: TRBD1 (6 bases). The CDR3 covers 13 residues. With 4 bases removed from V and 10 bases from J, the gap between germline ends came to 14 bases. CDR1 KGHDR and CDR2 SFDVKD come from the germline V gene. The CDR3 reads CATSDLGGPPQYF. The CDR3 bases are TGTGCCACCAGTGACCTTGGGGGCCCCCCGCAGTATTTT.

Details on this clonotype: Relative to the germline gene, one junction end is altered; a read error may explain this. The genes are TRBV5-1 and TRBJ1-1; D not certain. The length of the CDR3 is 14 residues. Germline V gene sequence: CDR1 SGHRS, CDR2 YFSETQ. The CDR3 loop is CASSRDQQNPEAFF. The CDR3 region has the DNA TGCGCCAGCAGCCGTGACCAGCAGAACCCTGAAGCTTTCTTT.

This clonotype was seen repeatedly, ten times or more. The chain carries TRBV7-2 and TRBJ2-5, with 8 bases identical to TRBD1. Germline V gives CDR1 SGHTA, CDR2 FQGNSA. V shed 5 bases and J 6 bases; nucleotides not matched to a gene: 5. This CDR3 has 13 residues. In DNA, the CDR3 is TGTGCCAGCAGCCCAGACAGGGGACAGACCCAGTACTTC. Translation: CASSPDRGQTQYF. Supplemented by reference TRBV7-2 and TRBJ2-5, the full variable domain reads GAGVSQSPSNKVTEKGKDVELRCDPISGHTALYWYRQSLGQGLEFLIYFQGNSAPDKSGLPSDRFSAERTGGSVSTLTIQRTQQEDSAVYLCASSPDRGQTQYFGPGTRLLVL.

This clonotype has a single count. J is TRBJ2-7 and V is TRBV5-1; 10 positions match TRBD1. V was clipped by 1 base and J by 7 bases; unmatched bases: 11. The germline V gene encodes CDR1 SGHRS and CDR2 YFSETQ. The CDR3 has 16 amino acids. CDR3: CASSLTTGTGAWEQYF. The CDR3 nucleotides read TGCGCCAGCAGCTTGACCACCGGGACAGGGGCCTGGGAGCAGTACTTC.

This clonotype was counted only a few times. The V gene is TRBV7-6, the J gene TRBJ2-2, with 8 nucleotides matching TRBD1. Germline V gene data show CDR1 as SGHVS and CDR2 as FNYEAQ. J gave up 7 bases and V 1 base, and 8 bases lay outside the gene matches. This CDR3 is 16 amino acids long. The CDR3 coding sequence is TGTGCCAGCAGCTTAGTACTCACCGACAGGGGCGGGGAGCTGTTTTTT. Amino acid sequence: CASSLVLTDRGGELFF.

The V gene is TRBV2, the J gene TRBJ2-1; D unresolved. In germline, CDR1 is SNHLY, CDR2 FYNNEI. The CDR3 consists of 14 residues. The V and J ends lost 9 bases and 3 bases respectively, with 15 bases between them. Here the CDR3 reads CARGPAVGYNEQFF. The CDR3 DNA sequence: TGTGCCAGGGGCCCCGCCGTCGGCTACAATGAGCAGTTCTTC.

V gene TRBV7-9 combines with J gene TRBJ2-1; D gene unclear. The CDR3 spans 11 residues. The germline V gene has CDR1 SEHNR and CDR2 FQNEAQ (reference sequence). V was clipped by 5 bases and J by 4 bases, with 3 bases between them. CDR3 residues: CASSEYNEQFF. The CDR3 DNA sequence: TGTGCCAGCAGCGAATACAATGAGCAGTTCTTC.

This clonotype was seen only once. This chain uses TRBV4-1 with TRBJ1-6; D is unclear. The ends were cut back, 0 bases at V and 9 bases at J, with 12 bases in the middle. Germline V gene data show CDR1 as MGHRA and CDR2 as YSYEKL. There are 15 residues in the CDR3. The CDR3: CASSQDPGAGSPLHF. The CDR3 bases are TGCGCCAGCAGCCAAGATCCCGGAGCGGGTTCACCCCTCCACTTT.

This clonotype was picked up a small number of times. The chain is built from TRBV6-1 and TRBJ2-7, with D hard to call. CDR3 length: 11 amino acids. Trimming shortened V by 6 bases and J by 0 bases, and 3 bases separated the two germline ends. The germline V gene encodes CDR1 MNHNS and CDR2 SASEGT. The CDR3 sequence: CASRSSYEQYF. The CDR3 bases are TGTGCCAGCAGAAGCTCCTACGAGCAGTACTTC.

This clonotype was seen a handful of times. This chain joins TRBV19 and TRBJ1-5, with unresolved D. V lost 7 bases and J 8 bases, leaving 12 bases between the germline ends. The CDR3 extends over 12 amino acids. The germline V gene encodes CDR1 LNHDA and CDR2 SQIVND (reference sequence). DNA of the CDR3: TGTGCCAGTACCCAGGACGGTGAGCCCCAGCATTTT. This sequence encodes CASTQDGEPQHF.

The V and J genes are TRBV5-1 and TRBJ2-2; TRBD1 or TRBD2 may be the D gene (5 bases each). Germline-derived CDR1 and CDR2 are SGHRS and YFSETQ. V was pared by 4 bases and J by 3 bases, with 16 bases between. This CDR3 comprises 16 residues. The CDR3 region is CASSPPLGEDTGELFF. Written as DNA, the CDR3 is TGCGCCAGCAGCCCTCCCTTGGGGGAAGACACCGGGGAGCTGTTTTTT.

This sequence joins TRBV6-1 and TRBJ1-1, with D tentatively TRBD1 (5 bases). The CDR3 is 18 amino acids. The germline CDR1 and CDR2 sequences are MNHNS and SASEGT. Trimming took off 1 base at V and 0 bases at J, with 18 bases between the two ends. The CDR3, as DNA: TGTGCCAGCAGTGAAGGTTGGGCAGGGACTCTTCTGAACACTGAAGCTTTCTTT. This gives the protein CASSEGWAGTLLNTEAFF.

This clonotype was recorded a few times. The chain combines TRBV27 with TRBJ1-5; possible D gene TRBD1, 5 bases. In germline, CDR1 is MNHEY, CDR2 SMNVEV (reference sequence). V lost 1 base and J lost 7, with 11 bases in between. CDR3 length: 14 amino acids. The CDR3 region has the DNA TGTGCCAGCAGTTTATTGGGGGACGGACAGCCCCAGCATTTT. It is translated as CASSLLGDGQPQHF.

J is TRBJ1-6 and V is TRBV7-9; D perhaps matches TRBD1 (5 bases). The CDR3 runs 16 residues. CDR1 is SEHNR and CDR2 is FQNEAQ in the germline V gene (reference sequence). The germline V and J ends were trimmed by 1 base and 7 bases, with 14 bases remaining between them. CDR3 bases: TGTGCCAGCAGCTTAGTAGTTACAGGTCTGAATTCACCCCTCCACTTT. Translation gives CASSLVVTGLNSPLHF. Drawing the rest from reference TRBV7-9 and TRBJ1-6, the complete variable domain is DTGVSQNPRHKITKRGQNVTFRCDPISEHNRLYWYRQTLGQGPEFLTYFQNEAQLEKSRLLSDRFSAERPKGSFSTLEIQRTEQGDSAMYLCASSLVVTGLNSPLHFGNGTRLTVT.

This clonotype has more than one count but fewer than ten. This sequence joins TRBV12-3 or TRBV12-4 and TRBJ1-1, with D unresolved. CDR3 length equals 13 residues. V lost 7 bases to trimming and J lost 1 base, with 10 bases between them. The CDR3 DNA is TGTGCCAGCACCATCAGCGGGAACACTGAAGCTTTCTTT. Protein product: CASTISGNTEAFF.

The chain carries TRBV5-6 and TRBJ2-7, with D possibly being TRBD1 (6 bases). Trimming removed 4 bases at V and 5 bases at J, with 16 bases between. The CDR3 has 14 amino acids. Germline V lookup: CDR1 SGHDT, CDR2 YYEEEE. CDR3 coding DNA: TGTGCCAGCAGCGCTAATACAGGGAGCCACGAGCAGTACTTC. Translation: CASSANTGSHEQYF.